Below are 15 T cell receptor beta chains sequenced from a single sample in a study of T cell repertoires in cytomegalovirus infection. MiXCR was run by TCRdb on the reads, yielding one entry per CDR3 protein. The table has around 530,000 distinct CDR3 sequences, more than 25% seen once; the top ten hold about 12%. Source material: PBMCs. These TCRs come from a human donor in good health (CMV status not recorded). Some clones in this sample may be carry-over from other donors' samples.

A few counts support this clonotype. The gene calls are TRBV7-9 and TRBJ1-1; D is ambiguous. The CDR3 has 11 residues. Trimming removed 4 bases from V and 6 bases from J, with 6 bases in between. In germline, CDR1 is SEHNR, CDR2 FQNEAQ (reference sequence). This chain's CDR3 is CASSSGAEAFF. CDR3 nucleotide sequence: TGTGCCAGCAGCTCCGGGGCTGAAGCTTTCTTT.

The table lists this clonotype with many counts. The V gene is TRBV7-2, the J gene TRBJ1-1; possible D gene TRBD1, 5 bases. V dropped 1 base and J dropped 7 bases, with 13 bases sitting between them. This CDR3 spans 14 amino acids. Germline lookup yields CDR1 SGHTA and CDR2 FQGNSA. In DNA form, the CDR3 reads TGTGCCAGCAGCTTAGTTCAGGGCCAAAATGAAGCTTTCTTT. It codes for CASSLVQGQNEAFF.

J is TRBJ2-4 and V is TRBV25-1, with D perhaps matching TRBD1 (5 bases). V was clipped by 5 bases and J by 0 bases, with 14 bases between them. There are 16 residues in the CDR3. Looked up from germline, CDR1 is MGHDK and CDR2 is SYGVNS. The CDR3 DNA reads as TGTGCCAGCAGTCCCCAGGGTACCCTAGCCAAAAACATTCAGTACTTC. Amino acids: CASSPQGTLAKNIQYF.

This clonotype showed up many times. This chain uses TRBV19 with TRBJ2-1, with TRBD2 identical over 11 bases. Germline loops: CDR1 LNHDA, CDR2 SQIVND (reference sequence). The CDR3 length is 16 residues. With V trimmed by 5 bases and J by 0 bases, 3 bases remained unmatched. CDR3 DNA: TGTGCCAGTAGTCCTCTAGCGGGAGGCTCCTACAATGAGCAGTTCTTC. Its translation is CASSPLAGGSYNEQFF.

This clonotype was seen a few times. The chain couples TRBV25-1 to TRBJ2-7, with D perhaps given as TRBD1 or TRBD2 (5 bases each). There are 14 residues in the CDR3. Per the germline V gene, CDR1 is MGHDK and CDR2 is SYGVNS. Between the trimmed V and J ends, which lost 4 bases and 0 bases, there was a span of 10 bases. CDR3 DNA: TGTGCCAGCAGTGCGGGGCCGAGCTCCTACGAGCAGTACTTC. This sequence encodes CASSAGPSSYEQYF.

The sample holds a few counts of this clonotype. The chain uses TRBV12-5 and TRBJ2-3; 11 bases line up with TRBD2. Trimming removed 0 bases from V and 0 bases from J; junction bases left unmatched: 8. Germline-derived CDR1 and CDR2 are LGHNT and FRNRAP. This CDR3 spans 19 amino acids. In DNA, the CDR3 is TGTGCTAGTGGTTTGGTAGTTAGCGGGAGGGCCCCTAGCACAGATACGCAGTATTTT. This translates into CASGLVVSGRAPSTDTQYF.

This clonotype has only a few counts. This rearrangement joins TRBV7-3 to TRBJ2-7; D not resolved. In germline, CDR1 is SGHTA, CDR2 FQGTGA. This CDR3 spans 14 amino acids. Trimming took 2 bases from V and 5 from J, leaving 13 bases between them. The CDR3 bases are TGTGCCAGCAGCTTATTGGCGGATTTCCACGAGCAGTACTTC. Protein sequence: CASSLLADFHEQYF.

This chain links TRBV6-2 or TRBV6-3 with TRBJ1-5; D gene unclear. The V gene's germline CDR1 is MNHEY and CDR2 SVGEGT. This CDR3 is built from 14 residues. Trimming pared 8 bases from V and 0 bases from J, leaving 11 bases between. CDR3 protein: CASAPSRSNQPQHF. CDR3 nucleotides: TGTGCCAGCGCCCCTAGCCGTAGCAATCAGCCCCAGCATTTT.

This clonotype has ten or more counts. CDR3 residues: CASSPQVGGSGETQYF. The CDR3 DNA reads TGTGCCAGCAGCCCCCAAGTCGGCGGGAGTGGAGAGACCCAGTACTTC. The chain employs TRBV7-8 and TRBJ2-5; 7 bases map to TRBD2. Trimming cost V 5 bases and J 4 bases; bases outside gene matches: 13. The CDR3 length is 16 residues. Germline-derived CDR1 and CDR2 are SGHVS and FQNEAQ.

This clonotype has more than one count but fewer than ten. This sequence joins TRBV29-1 and TRBJ1-1; D not certain. The ends were cut back, 5 bases at V and 1 base at J, with 5 bases in the middle. Per the germline V gene, CDR1 is SQVTM and CDR2 is ANQGSEA. The CDR3 runs to 11 residues. In nucleotides, the CDR3 is TGCAGCGTTCATAAGAACACTGAAGCTTTCTTT. The encoded protein is CSVHKNTEAFF.

The J gene is TRBJ2-3, the V gene TRBV7-8; D is ambiguous. Germline V gene sequence: CDR1 SGHVS, CDR2 FQNEAQ. The CDR3 contains 15 residues. Trimming removed 2 bases from V and 0 bases from J, with 9 bases in between. CDR3 amino acids: CASSLKTVSTDTQYF. In DNA form, the CDR3 reads TGTGCCAGCAGCTTAAAGACTGTTAGCACAGATACGCAGTATTTT.

In its sample, this clonotype was seen a few times. The rearrangement joins TRBV13 to TRBJ2-1; D not certain. This CDR3 has 12 residues. The germline gives CDR1 PRHDT, CDR2 FYEKMQ (reference sequence). V lost 3 bases and J lost 9, with 9 bases in between. In DNA form, the CDR3 reads TGTGCCAGCAGCTTCCTTTCGAGTGAGCAGTTCTTC. Translated: CASSFLSSEQFF. Variable domain in full (rest from reference TRBV13 and TRBJ2-1): AAGVIQSPRHLIKEKRETATLKCYPIPRHDTVYWYQQGPGQDPQFLISFYEKMQSDKGSIPDRFSAQQFSDYHSELNMSSLELGDSALYFCASSFLSSEQFFGPGTRLTVL.

This clonotype has only a few counts. J is TRBJ2-2 and V is TRBV6-2 or TRBV6-3; 8 bases line up with TRBD1. V lost 6 bases and J lost 2; bases outside the gene matches: 5. This CDR3 is built from 15 residues. Germline CDR1 is MNHEY and CDR2 is SVGEGT. The CDR3 bases are TGTGCCAGCAGAGGGGACAGGACCAACACCGGGGAGCTGTTTTTT. It codes for CASRGDRTNTGELFF.

This clonotype was observed a few times. The rearrangement joins TRBV10-3 to TRBJ2-2, with unresolved D. This CDR3 is 13 amino acids long. Germline V CDR1 and CDR2: ENHRY, SYGVKD. V lost 10 bases, J lost 4 bases, and 13 bases lay in between. As DNA, the CDR3 is TGTGCCAACCGACTCTCCAGCACCGGGGAGCTGTTTTTT. This translates into CANRLSSTGELFF.

The table lists this clonotype with many counts. This chain joins TRBV7-2 and TRBJ2-7; perhaps TRBD1 as D (5 bases). This CDR3 has 14 residues. Germline-derived CDR1 and CDR2 are SGHTA and FQGNSA. Between the trimmed V and J ends, which lost 2 bases and 0 bases, there was a span of 8 bases. Here the CDR3 DNA reads TGTGCCAGCAGCTTAACAGGCGGCTCCTACGAGCAGTACTTC. Its protein is CASSLTGGSYEQYF. Based on the CDR3 plus reference TRBV7-2 and TRBJ2-7, the full variable domain is GAGVSQSPSNKVTEKGKDVELRCDPISGHTALYWYRQSLGQGLEFLIYFQGNSAPDKSGLPSDRFSAERTGGSVSTLTIQRTQQEDSAVYLCASSLTGGSYEQYFGPGTRLTVT.